This TCR beta chain originates from a study of blood T cell repertoires in COVID-19. In the study overall: Sites in the United States, Italy and Spain provided acute and convalescent COVID-19 samples. T cells, B-cell-depleted T cells, or PBMCs supplied cDNA or gDNA.

The CDR3 totals 15 residues. Germline V gives CDR1 SGHRS, CDR2 YFSETQ. V shed 4 bases, J shed 0 bases, and the junction held 5 bases outside the gene matches. The repertoire was sequenced with immunoSEQ multiplex PCR; TCRdb's copy has only in-frame clones and lacks some. The sample shows 150,000 to 200,000 clones, approximately 89% of them seen only once. Clinical history as reported by participants underpinned cohort assignment. This receptor was taken from a middle-aged woman with acute COVID-19. The J gene is TRBJ2-3, the V gene TRBV5-1, with TRBD1 matching over 7 bases. The sequenced sample consisted of PBMCs or T cells enriched from blood (not recorded which). The CDR3 protein is CASSRGTASTDTQYF. The CDR3 bases are TGCGCCAGCAGCAGAGGGACAGCTAGCACAGATACGCAGTATTTT.